This is a list of T cell receptor beta chains from one sample in a study of graft-versus-host responses after intestinal transplantation. Sequencing used immunoSEQ multiplex PCR; TCRdb keeps in-frame clones, though not all of them. The table shows approximately 80,000 clones, with roughly nine tenths occurring only once. No antigen has been assigned to these receptors. Here the sequenced sample was unstimulated CD4+ T cells sorted from spleen or lymph node cells, taken before intestinal transplant. Receptors originate from a human donor who received an intestinal transplant. Both conserved end residues are part of each CDR3. Fields, in order: CDR3 protein, CDR3 DNA, clone size, V gene, J gene, D gene. A D gene is named only where the DNA matches it firmly. The size entry is marked missing in some rows and otherwise reads once, few, many or a size class.

CDR3 protein: CASSDPVWGGKTQYF; CDR3 DNA: TGTGCCAGCAGTGATCCGGTATGGGGAGGCAAGACCCAGTACTTC; clone size: .; V gene: TRBV2; J gene: TRBJ2-5; D gene: .
CDR3 protein: CASSPLGLAGDTQYF; CDR3 DNA: TGTGCCAGCAGCCCCCTGGGACTAGCGGGAGATACGCAGTATTTT; clone size: .; V gene: TRBV6-6; J gene: TRBJ2-3; D gene: TRBD2
CDR3 protein: CASSQTSGGTDTQYF; CDR3 DNA: TGTGCCAGCAGTCAGACTAGCGGGGGCACAGATACGCAGTATTTT; clone size: .; V gene: TRBV27; J gene: TRBJ2-3; D gene: TRBD2
CDR3 protein: CASSLGLAGADTQYF; CDR3 DNA: TGTGCCAGCAGCTTAGGGCTAGCGGGAGCAGATACGCAGTATTTT; clone size: .; V gene: TRBV11-2; J gene: TRBJ2-3; D gene: TRBD2
CDR3 protein: CASSLRLAGSNEQFF; CDR3 DNA: TGCGCCAGCAGCTTGAGACTAGCGGGATCCAATGAGCAGTTCTTC; clone size: .; V gene: TRBV5-1; J gene: TRBJ2-1; D gene: TRBD2
CDR3 protein: CASSLGTSGVDTQYF; CDR3 DNA: TGTGCCAGCAGCTTAGGGACTAGCGGGGTTGATACGCAGTATTTT; clone size: few; V gene: TRBV11-2; J gene: TRBJ2-3; D gene: TRBD2
CDR3 protein: CASSEGAARGLWGTQYF; CDR3 DNA: TGTGCCAGCAGTGAAGGGGCCGCCAGGGGGCTATGGGGGACCCAGTACTTC; clone size: .; V gene: TRBV2; J gene: TRBJ2-5; D gene: TRBD1
CDR3 protein: CAWSVLGQGLYGYTF; CDR3 DNA: TGTGCCTGGAGTGTACTGGGACAGGGCCTCTATGGCTACACCTTC; clone size: few; V gene: TRBV30; J gene: TRBJ1-2; D gene: TRBD1
CDR3 protein: CASRRDRGHNEQFF; CDR3 DNA: TGTGCCAGCAGGCGGGACAGGGGTCATAATGAGCAGTTCTTC; clone size: .; V gene: TRBV6-1; J gene: TRBJ2-1; D gene: TRBD1
CDR3 protein: CASSWTGGNEQFF; CDR3 DNA: TGTGCCAGCAGTTGGACAGGGGGCAATGAGCAGTTCTTC; clone size: once; V gene: TRBV6-5; J gene: TRBJ2-1; D gene: TRBD1
CDR3 protein: CASSPFEAFF; CDR3 DNA: TGTGCCAGCAGCCCCTTTGAAGCTTTCTTT; clone size: .; V gene: TRBV7-9; J gene: TRBJ1-1; D gene: .
CDR3 protein: CASSSRVEAYGYTF; CDR3 DNA: TGTGCCAGCAGTTCTCGGGTAGAGGCCTATGGCTACACCTTC; clone size: .; V gene: TRBV6-5; J gene: TRBJ1-2; D gene: .
CDR3 protein: CASSYGTGVGLSLETQYF; CDR3 DNA: TGTGCCAGCAGCTACGGGACAGGGGTAGGACTCTCCTTAGAGACCCAGTACTTC; clone size: .; V gene: TRBV7-2; J gene: TRBJ2-5; D gene: TRBD1
CDR3 protein: CASSEILLGAREKLFF; CDR3 DNA: TGTGCCAGCAGTGAAATACTCCTGGGGGCGCGGGAAAAACTGTTTTTT; clone size: once; V gene: TRBV6-1; J gene: TRBJ1-4; D gene: .
CDR3 protein: CASSSGTGRTSTDTQYF; CDR3 DNA: TGTGCCAGCAGCTCGGGGACAGGCCGAACTAGCACAGATACGCAGTATTTT; clone size: once; V gene: TRBV5-4; J gene: TRBJ2-3; D gene: TRBD1
CDR3 protein: CASSAGQGYSGANVLTF; CDR3 DNA: TGTGCCAGTAGTGCGGGACAGGGATACTCTGGGGCCAACGTCCTGACTTTC; clone size: .; V gene: TRBV19; J gene: TRBJ2-6; D gene: TRBD1
CDR3 protein: CASSLFGGKSSYEQYF; CDR3 DNA: TGTGCCAGCAGTCTATTCGGCGGGAAGAGCTCCTACGAGCAGTACTTC; clone size: .; V gene: TRBV28; J gene: TRBJ2-7; D gene: .
CDR3 protein: CASSRTHNTGELFF; CDR3 DNA: TGTGCCAGCAGTCGGACACATAACACCGGGGAGCTGTTTTTT; clone size: .; V gene: TRBV27; J gene: TRBJ2-2; D gene: .
CDR3 protein: CASTSHSGLTGAGYTF; CDR3 DNA: TGTGCCAGCACCTCTCACTCTGGGCTGACAGGGGCTGGCTACACCTTC; clone size: once; V gene: TRBV7-9; J gene: TRBJ1-2; D gene: TRBD1
CDR3 protein: CASSSVPEAFF; CDR3 DNA: TGTGCCAGCAGTTCGGTCCCCGAAGCTTTCTTT; clone size: .; V gene: TRBV28; J gene: TRBJ1-1; D gene: .
CDR3 protein: CASSRGGQGVADTQYF; CDR3 DNA: TGTGCCAGCAGCAGAGGGGGACAGGGGGTCGCAGATACGCAGTATTTT; clone size: .; V gene: TRBV7-8; J gene: TRBJ2-3; D gene: TRBD1
CDR3 protein: CASSPQTDRTNEKLFF; CDR3 DNA: TGTGCCAGCTCACCCCAGACAGACCGAACTAATGAAAAACTGTTTTTT; clone size: .; V gene: TRBV18; J gene: TRBJ1-4; D gene: .
CDR3 protein: CASSVGGWGGGKLFF; CDR3 DNA: TGTGCCAGCAGCGTAGGGGGTTGGGGGGGCGGAAAACTGTTTTTT; clone size: .; V gene: TRBV9; J gene: TRBJ1-4; D gene: .
CDR3 protein: CGVGQPQHF; CDR3 DNA: TGCGGGGTAGGACAGCCCCAGCATTTT; clone size: .; V gene: TRBV27; J gene: TRBJ1-5; D gene: .
CDR3 protein: CASSQPGQGLSKNIQYF; CDR3 DNA: TGCGCCAGCAGCCAACCGGGACAGGGTCTATCCAAAAACATTCAGTACTTC; clone size: .; V gene: TRBV4-1; J gene: TRBJ2-4; D gene: TRBD1
CDR3 protein: CASSWGLRGNEQFF; CDR3 DNA: TGTGCCAGTAGCTGGGGACTTCGTGGCAATGAGCAGTTCTTC; clone size: once; V gene: TRBV19; J gene: TRBJ2-1; D gene: .
CDR3 protein: CASSSILLGLYEQYF; CDR3 DNA: TGTGCCAGCAGTTCCATACTCCTGGGACTCTACGAGCAGTACTTC; clone size: .; V gene: TRBV28; J gene: TRBJ2-7; D gene: .
CDR3 protein: CASPTGSGVGYTF; CDR3 DNA: TGTGCCAGTCCCACGGGCAGCGGGGTCGGCTACACCTTC; clone size: .; V gene: TRBV28; J gene: TRBJ1-2; D gene: .
CDR3 protein: CASSGAWGPNEQYF; CDR3 DNA: TGTGCCAGCAGTGGGGCGTGGGGCCCCAACGAGCAGTACTTC; clone size: .; V gene: TRBV6-1; J gene: TRBJ2-7; D gene: .
CDR3 protein: CASSPGPKTYEQYF; CDR3 DNA: TGTGCCAGCAGTCCAGGCCCCAAGACCTACGAGCAGTACTTC; clone size: .; V gene: TRBV2; J gene: TRBJ2-7; D gene: .
CDR3 protein: CASSPRGPAPLEQYF; CDR3 DNA: TGTGCCAGCAGCCCAAGGGGCCCAGCTCCCCTCGAGCAGTACTTC; clone size: .; V gene: TRBV6-1; J gene: TRBJ2-7; D gene: .
CDR3 protein: CASASGYQETQYF; CDR3 DNA: TGTGCCAGCGCTAGCGGGTACCAAGAGACCCAGTACTTC; clone size: once; V gene: TRBV2; J gene: TRBJ2-5; D gene: TRBD2
CDR3 protein: CASSVVGGATGELFF; CDR3 DNA: TGTGCCAGCAGCGTAGTAGGCGGGGCAACCGGGGAGCTGTTTTTT; clone size: .; V gene: TRBV9; J gene: TRBJ2-2; D gene: .
CDR3 protein: CSVAGGDSGYGYTF; CDR3 DNA: TGCAGCGTTGCAGGAGGCGATTCCGGCTATGGCTACACCTTC; clone size: few; V gene: TRBV29-1; J gene: TRBJ1-2; D gene: .
CDR3 protein: CASSELQELPQETQYF; CDR3 DNA: TGTGCCAGCAGTGAATTACAGGAGTTACCTCAAGAGACCCAGTACTTC; clone size: .; V gene: TRBV2; J gene: TRBJ2-5; D gene: .
CDR3 protein: CASRDSGQVDPETQYF; CDR3 DNA: TGTGCCAGCAGGGATTCGGGACAGGTCGACCCAGAGACCCAGTACTTC; clone size: few; V gene: TRBV28; J gene: TRBJ2-5; D gene: TRBD1
CDR3 protein: CASSEVQGAFNTEAFF; CDR3 DNA: TGTGCCAGCAGTGAAGTACAGGGGGCCTTTAACACTGAAGCTTTCTTT; clone size: .; V gene: TRBV6-1; J gene: TRBJ1-1; D gene: TRBD1
CDR3 protein: CATSTRDSRAYEQYF; CDR3 DNA: TGTGCCACCAGCACACGGGACTCCCGCGCCTACGAGCAGTACTTC; clone size: .; V gene: TRBV15; J gene: TRBJ2-7; D gene: .
CDR3 protein: CASSLSGRSYNEQFF; CDR3 DNA: TGTGCCAGCAGTTTATCGGGGAGGTCCTACAATGAGCAGTTCTTC; clone size: .; V gene: TRBV27; J gene: TRBJ2-1; D gene: .
CDR3 protein: CASSFGESGTGELFF; CDR3 DNA: TGCGCCAGCAGCTTCGGGGAAAGCGGGACCGGGGAGCTGTTTTTT; clone size: .; V gene: TRBV5-1; J gene: TRBJ2-2; D gene: .
CDR3 protein: CAWSGGGSGYTF; CDR3 DNA: TGTGCCTGGAGTGGGGGAGGGAGCGGCTACACCTTC; clone size: .; V gene: TRBV30; J gene: TRBJ1-2; D gene: .